This is a list of T cell receptor beta chains from one sample in a study of shared clonotypes between healthy human individuals. Data came from immunoSEQ multiplex PCR; TCRdb stores just in-frame clones and leaves some out. The sample has roughly 2 million clones; more than 90% are singletons. The sequenced sample was naive CD4+ T cells sorted from blood. The receptors shown here come from a man between 18 and 35 years old in good health. CDR3s leave out the opening cysteine and the closing phenylalanine or tryptophan.

TRBV5-6	TRBJ1-4	ASSDTGSNEKLF
TRBV18	TRBJ2-2	ASSPNTGYTGELF
TRBV6-5	TRBJ2-1	ASSYSTSGIYEQF
TRBV2	TRBJ1-2	ASSDSGDPNYGYT
TRBV29-1	TRBJ2-3	SVREGADTQY
TRBV7-2	TRBJ2-1	ASSFNEQF
TRBV18	TRBJ2-7	ASSPIGGSYEQY
TRBV5-1	TRBJ1-1	ASSLRTGVTNTEAF
TRBV7-2	TRBJ1-4	ASSLVGDTTNEKLF
TRBV10-2	TRBJ2-7	ASIMRPPGQGAGGYEQY
TRBV14	TRBJ2-1	ACSQRNEQF
TRBV10-3	TRBJ1-2	AISTTGVRGYT
TRBV5-4	TRBJ2-3	ASSEGGFGGDTQY
TRBV5-6	TRBJ2-1	ASSLPGEQF
TRBV30	TRBJ2-3	AWGTSGRGTQY
TRBV7-8	TRBJ2-7	ASSLSGGSSNEQY
TRBV4-1	TRBJ2-7	ASSSTGVLYEQY
TRBV11-2	TRBJ1-1	ASSFIPVNTEAF
TRBV7-6	TRBJ2-2	ASSGQGSGELF
TRBV2	TRBJ1-1	ASSRIGRTVNTEAF
TRBV7-2	TRBJ2-7	ASSLAGVTSGRSSDEQY
TRBV6-1	TRBJ1-2	ASSELTIGYT
TRBV2	TRBJ1-6	ASSLELRSPLH
TRBV30	TRBJ2-7	AWGTGRPYEQY
TRBV6-1	TRBJ2-7	ASSEAQGPPY
TRBV7-2	TRBJ1-1	ASSFPNTEAF
TRBV5-5	TRBJ2-6	ASSLDGSSGANVLT
TRBV7-9	TRBJ1-3	ASSFEGLTGNTIY
TRBV29-1	TRBJ1-2	SVEDQGAIEGYT
TRBV19	TRBJ1-1	ASSIDSEAF
TRBV6-4	TRBJ2-2	ASSATGGTGELF
TRBV6-1	TRBJ1-1	ASSDLRTLEAF
TRBV18	TRBJ2-5	ASSPGTSDETQY
TRBV28	TRBJ2-7	ASSPRTPNEQY
TRBV5-6	TRBJ1-3	ASSLEAGGNTIY
TRBV29-1	TRBJ1-5	SVEGGPNQPQH
TRBV11-2	TRBJ2-5	ASSQTSGASRQETQY
TRBV12-5	TRBJ1-2	ASGLVYLATGGSGSSGYT
TRBV19	TRBJ2-7	ASSGTGGYEQY
TRBV7-2	TRBJ2-1	ASSLKGSGTNEQF
TRBV7-8	TRBJ2-2	ASSLEYGELF
TRBV5-1	TRBJ2-7	ASSLEVGQTY
TRBV5-1	TRBJ2-5	ASSRGDSQETQY
TRBV5-4	TRBJ2-7	ASSLDGLSSYEQY
TRBV28	TRBJ1-2	ASSSSGDSYGYT
TRBV5-1	TRBJ2-7	ASSPGGSPLYEQY
TRBV10-3	TRBJ1-1	AITFTGGLGNTEAF
TRBV11-2	TRBJ1-2	ASSLLRGTAGYGYT
TRBV19	TRBJ1-4	ASSRDRGNEKLF
TRBV5-3	TRBJ2-3	ASHSSSGGTDTQY